In its sample, the clone carrying this T cell receptor (beta chain) was seen a few times. The antigen remains unidentified. Time point defined: patch test 1, 2 weeks after DPC sensitization. Treatment described: therapeutic diphenylcyclopropenone sensitization with weekly scalp DPC. It was from unfractionated whole blood that total RNA was extracted. The sample originates from a study of human T cells and chemical hapten exposure. Study-level results: Alopecia affecting every donor means their immune response may not match healthy people's.

TCRdb reprocessed the RACE reads via MiXCR and lists one record per CDR3 protein. The sample holds fewer than 400,000 distinct CDR3 sequences, approximately 6.3% seen once. Per germline, CDR1 DFQATT and CDR2 SNEGSKA (reference sequence). The CDR3 is 15 residues long. Trimming cost V 5 bases and J 0 bases, with 15 bases left between them. This receptor was identified in a woman aged 18-29 years with alopecia areata. Some clones in this sample may be carry-over from other donors' samples. The V and J genes are TRBV20-1 and TRBJ2-3, with a tentative D call TRBD1 (5 bases). The source material was whole blood, sampled in connection with sensitization to the hapten diphenylcyclopropenone (DPC). The CDR3 loop is CSAEAQGRSTDTQYF. The CDR3 DNA is TGCAGTGCTGAGGCGCAGGGCCGTAGCACAGATACGCAGTATTTT.